These T cell receptor beta chains were read from a single sample in a study of cytomegalovirus exposure and HLA in healthy donors. The table came from immunoSEQ multiplex PCR; TCRdb's copy has only in-frame clones and leaves some out. The table lists fewer than 130,000 clones, 70% of them singletons. Specimen: PBMCs. The receptors originated from a man aged 35-49 years in good health and CMV-seropositive. CDR3s include the opening cysteine and the closing phenylalanine or tryptophan. A D gene is named only where the DNA matches it firmly. Some rows mark clone size as missing; the rest say once, few, many or name a class of expanded clone.

v_call	j_call	clone_size	d_call	cdr3_nt	cdr3_aa
TRBV19	TRBJ1-2	.	TRBD1	TGTGCCAGTAGCGAAACAGGGGGGCCCTATGGCTACACCTTC	CASSETGGPYGYTF
TRBV30	TRBJ2-2	few	TRBD2	TGTGCCTTATCGGGGGGGCTCGAGGAGCTGTTTTTT	CALSGGLEELFF
TRBV19	TRBJ2-2	.	.	TGTGCCAGTAGGGACGGAGGGCCCACCGGGGAGCTGTTTTTT	CASRDGGPTGELFF
TRBV28	TRBJ1-2	once	TRBD1	TGTGCCAGCCGGTTATCATCAGGGGGCAAAAAACCTTTC	CASRLSSGGKKPF
TRBV30	TRBJ2-7	.	.	TGTGCCTGGAGTGTAGGGGACTCCTACGAGCAGTACTTC	CAWSVGDSYEQYF
TRBV4-3	TRBJ2-5	.	.	TGCGCCAGCAGCCAACTAAGGGGGGGTCAAGAGACCCAGTACTTC	CASSQLRGGQETQYF
TRBV30	TRBJ2-7	.	TRBD2	TGTGCCTGGTTCCGATCTAGCGGGAGGACCCACGAGCAGTACTTC	CAWFRSSGRTHEQYF
TRBV4-1	TRBJ1-5	.	TRBD1	TGCGCCAGCAGCCACGGACAGGGTGGCAATCAGCCCCAGCATTTT	CASSHGQGGNQPQHF
TRBV5-5	TRBJ2-3	.	TRBD2	TGTGCCAGCAGCTGGGGGACTAGCGGCACAGATACGCAGTATTTT	CASSWGTSGTDTQYF
TRBV28	TRBJ1-1	.	TRBD1	TGTGCCAGCAGTTTATGGGCGGGACAGGGCTCTGAAGCTTTCTTT	CASSLWAGQGSEAFF
TRBV7-9	TRBJ1-2	few	TRBD1	TGTTCCAGCAGCTCGTCAGGGGGCGGCTACACCTTC	CSSSSSGGGYTF
TRBV30	TRBJ2-2	.	.	TGTGCCTGGAGTGTACTGCAGGCCGGCGGGGAGCTGTTTTTT	CAWSVLQAGGELFF
TRBV5-1	TRBJ2-5	.	.	TGCGCCAGCAGCGCGCAAGAGACCCAGTACTTC	CASSAQETQYF
TRBV9	TRBJ1-1	.	TRBD1	TGTGCCAGCAGCGACGACAGGGGCGCCACTGAAGCTTTCTTT	CASSDDRGATEAFF
TRBV28	TRBJ2-7	.	TRBD2	TGTGCCAGCAGTTTCAGCGGGGGGTTCTACGAGCAGTACTTC	CASSFSGGFYEQYF
TRBV2	TRBJ2-3	.	TRBD2	TGTGCCAGCAGTGGAGCGGGAGTTCGTTCTGATACGCAGTATTTT	CASSGAGVRSDTQYF
TRBV19	TRBJ1-4	.	.	TGTGCCAGTAGTGTATTGGGGGCGCAAATTGAAAAACTGTTTTTT	CASSVLGAQIEKLFF
TRBV30	TRBJ2-1	.	TRBD1	TGTGCCTGGAATAGTGGACAGGGAATTAATGAGCAGTTCTTC	CAWNSGQGINEQFF
TRBV4-1	TRBJ2-3	.	TRBD2	TGCGCCAGCAGCCAAGATCCCCGCGGGAGCGGCACAGATACGCAGTATTTT	CASSQDPRGSGTDTQYF
TRBV5-4	TRBJ1-2	.	.	TGTGCCAGCAGCTTGGAGGGGGGGATCTATGGCTACACCTTC	CASSLEGGIYGYTF
TRBV19	TRBJ1-2	.	.	TGTGCCAGTAGATTAGGGGGACGGAGTAACTATGGCTACACCTTC	CASRLGGRSNYGYTF
TRBV27	TRBJ1-2	.	.	TGTGCCAGCCAGGGCGAGACAGGAACCACCTTTTGGTATGGCTACACCTTC	CASQGETGTTFWYGYTF
TRBV7-8	TRBJ2-7	.	.	TGTGCCAGCAGCTCCGATACATTGTACGAGCAGTACTTC	CASSSDTLYEQYF
TRBV5-1	TRBJ2-3	few	TRBD2	TGCGCCAGCAGCCGCGGGACTAGCGGGGTCACAGATACGCAGTATTTT	CASSRGTSGVTDTQYF
TRBV30	TRBJ1-3	.	.	TGTGCCTGGAGTGTATCTGTTTACTCTGGAAACACCATATATTTT	CAWSVSVYSGNTIYF
TRBV4-2	TRBJ2-1	few	TRBD2	TGTGCCAGCAGCAAGGGGTTGTCTAGCGGGCGTGACAGCTCCTACAATGAGCAGTTCTTC	CASSKGLSSGRDSSYNEQFF
TRBV4-3	TRBJ2-7	.	TRBD1	TGCGCCAGCAGCCAAGGGGGACAGGGGACCTACGAGCAGTACTTC	CASSQGGQGTYEQYF
TRBV15	TRBJ2-5	.	TRBD2	TGTGCCACCAGCCCGGGACTAGCGGGAGCGGGAGAGACCCAGTACTTC	CATSPGLAGAGETQYF
TRBV2	TRBJ1-4	few	TRBD1	TGTGCCAGCAGCGCCACAGGGGATTATGAAAAACTGTTTTTT	CASSATGDYEKLFF
TRBV10-1	TRBJ2-7	.	TRBD1	TGCGCCAGCAGTACGGGACAGGGGCCCTACGAGCAGTACTTC	CASSTGQGPYEQYF
TRBV6-5	TRBJ1-2	.	TRBD1	TGTGCCAGCAGAAAGGACAGGGATGTGGATGGCTACACCTTC	CASRKDRDVDGYTF
TRBV18	TRBJ2-4	.	TRBD2	TGTGCCAGCTCACCACCTTCTAGCGGGAGAAACATTCAGTACTTC	CASSPPSSGRNIQYF
TRBV4-1	TRBJ2-1	.	.	TGCGCCAGCAGCCAAGGTAGACAGTACAATGAGCAGTTCTTC	CASSQGRQYNEQFF
TRBV28	TRBJ2-7	.	.	TGTGCCAGCAGATCAAACCTCGGTAAGGGAGCCTACGAGCAGTACTTC	CASRSNLGKGAYEQYF
TRBV4-1	TRBJ2-1	once	TRBD2	TGCGCCAGCAGCGCCCCTAGCGGACCCGACAATGAGCAGTTCTTC	CASSAPSGPDNEQFF
TRBV28	TRBJ2-3	.	.	TGTGCCAGCAGTTCTAGCGCAACGCAGTATTTT	CASSSSATQYF
TRBV4-2	TRBJ1-1	.	TRBD1	TGTGCCAGCAGCCCGGGACAGTCGAACACTGAAGCTTTCTTT	CASSPGQSNTEAFF
TRBV4-3	TRBJ1-1	few	TRBD1	TGCGCCAGCAGCCCCTCAGGGGGGATGAACACTGAAGCTTTCTTT	CASSPSGGMNTEAFF
TRBV7-2	TRBJ2-7	.	.	TGTGCCAGCAGCTTTACGTCTACAGGGATCGAAGAGCAGTACTTC	CASSFTSTGIEEQYF
TRBV4-1	TRBJ2-1	once	.	TGCGCCAGCAGCCTCATACGAGATGAGCAGTTCTTC	CASSLIRDEQFF
TRBV11-2	TRBJ2-7	.	TRBD1	TGTGCCAGCAGAAGGGGGACAGGGGACACCTACGAGCAGTACTTC	CASRRGTGDTYEQYF
TRBV29-1	TRBJ2-5	.	.	TGCAGCGTTGAATTCGAGGTTGGGGAGACCCAGTACTTC	CSVEFEVGETQYF
TRBV27	TRBJ1-2	.	.	TGTGCCAGCAGTGTGGGCCCCGAGTTGGCAGGGGCCTCCGACGGCTACACCTTC	CASSVGPELAGASDGYTF
TRBV7-9	TRBJ1-4	.	.	TGTGCCAGCAGCTCTACCGGGGGGGAAAAACTGTTTTTT	CASSSTGGEKLFF
TRBV28	TRBJ2-5	.	TRBD1	TGTGCCAGCAGTTTATACGGACAGGGGGTTGGAGAGACCCAGTACTTC	CASSLYGQGVGETQYF
TRBV5-1	TRBJ2-5	few	.	TGCGCCAGCAGGCCAGCGGCACAAGAGACCCAGTACTTC	CASRPAAQETQYF
TRBV6-5	TRBJ1-5	.	.	TGTGCCAGCAGAGGGGGGGGATTCAATCAGCCCCAGCATTTT	CASRGGGFNQPQHF
TRBV19	TRBJ2-3	.	.	TGTGCCAGTAGGGCGGACTCCACAGATACGCAGTATTTT	CASRADSTDTQYF
TRBV7-9	TRBJ2-3	.	.	TGTGCCAGCAGCTTTGAGCCGGGACTTTCCACAGATACGCAGTATTTT	CASSFEPGLSTDTQYF
TRBV7-6	TRBJ2-2	.	TRBD1	TGTGCCAGCAGCTTAGTACAGGGGGCTTGGGCCGGGGAGCTGTTTTTT	CASSLVQGAWAGELFF
TRBV5-4	TRBJ1-5	.	TRBD1	TGTGCCAGCACCGACAGGGGAGTAGGTCAGCCCCAGCATTTT	CASTDRGVGQPQHF
TRBV9	TRBJ2-3	.	.	TGTGCCAGCAGCGTAGAGGGTAGCCAGGGAGATACGCAGTATTTT	CASSVEGSQGDTQYF
TRBV25-1	TRBJ1-3	once	.	TGTGCCAGCAGTGAAGGGACTTTCTCTGGAAACACCATATATTTT	CASSEGTFSGNTIYF